This T cell receptor beta chain came from a study of cytomegalovirus exposure and HLA in healthy donors. The PCR was carried out with 60 Vbeta primers and 13 Jbeta primers. Sequenced by immunoSEQ multiplex PCR; TCRdb stores in-frame clones only, minus some. The repertoire holds about 190,000 clones, with 75% to 80% as singletons. For this clone: Its antigen is not known.

Broader study findings: The dataset shows that most TCR sequences were rare, while some public TCRs occurred in many donors. Immune exposure information available was restricted to CMV serostatus.

This CDR3 has 17 amino acids. The trim removed 4 bases at V and 3 bases at J, leaving 9 bases unmatched. Germline CDR1 and CDR2: MGHRA and YSYEKL. Material: PBMCs. The chain links TRBV4-1 to TRBJ2-1, with TRBD2 matching 10 bases. The sequence derives from a woman younger than 45 in good health and CMV-seropositive. CDR3 amino acids: CASSRPAGTSDYNEQFF. The CDR3 region has the DNA TGCGCCAGCAGCCGCCCAGCCGGGACTAGCGACTACAATGAGCAGTTCTTC.